This T cell receptor (beta chain) is from a study of blood T cell repertoires in COVID-19. About the research overall: Some COVID-19 samples were acute and others convalescent; all came from the United States, Italy and Spain. T cells, B-cell-depleted T cells, or PBMCs provided the cDNA or gDNA that served as material.

Germline values: CDR1 SGHRS, CDR2 YFSETQ. This CDR3 has 13 amino acids. V lost 1 base and J lost 5, with 9 bases in between. Individuals aged roughly 18 to 95 years were recruited from fewer than 25 US areas. The recovered donors of Cohort 3 showed two negative PCRs, clearance, or symptom resolution. Generated by immunoSEQ multiplex PCR, the TCRdb table keeps only in-frame clones and is missing some. Of 140,000 to 150,000 clones in the sample, approximately 78% were seen once. The receptor was isolated from a woman aged 45-65 years who had recovered from COVID-19. The chain is built from TRBV5-1 and TRBJ2-5, with TRBD1 as a possible D gene (5 bases). Input material: PBMCs or T cells enriched from blood (not recorded which). The DNA for the CDR3 is TGCGCCAGCAGCTTGCAGGGCTCGGAGACCCAGTACTTC. Amino acid sequence: CASSLQGSETQYF.